Each of the 18 T cell receptor beta chains below was sequenced from the same sample in a study of T cell changes during pregnancy in multiple sclerosis. The method was immunoSEQ multiplex PCR; TCRdb's version includes in-frame clones alone and lacks a portion of them. The sample contains around 40,000 clones, more than 90% of which appear only once. Sequencing used CD8+ T cells from peripheral blood mononuclear cells, obtained in the third trimester of pregnancy. These receptors all stem from a female donor with multiple sclerosis, enrolled in a pregnancy study.

The CDR3 sequence: CASRQGNTGELFF. CDR3 sequence (DNA): TGTGCCAGCAGACAGGGTAACACCGGGGAGCTGTTTTTT. The V gene is TRBV9, the J gene TRBJ2-2, with D perhaps matching TRBD1 (6 bases). Deletions cut 5 bases from V and 2 bases from J, with 7 bases between. Germline lookup yields CDR1 SGDLS and CDR2 YYNGEE. The CDR3 has 13 amino acids.

V gene TRBV6-5 combines with J gene TRBJ2-5; D is possibly TRBD2 (6 bases). The V and J ends lost 0 bases and 4 bases respectively, with 9 bases between them. The germline CDR1 and CDR2 sequences are MNHEY and SVGAGI. The CDR3 runs to 14 residues. CDR3 loop: CASSYSHGGETQYF. CDR3 DNA: TGTGCCAGCAGTTACTCGCACGGGGGAGAGACCCAGTACTTC.

V and J are TRBV4-3 and TRBJ2-3; tentatively, D is TRBD2 (6 bases). Germline V gene sequence: CDR1 LGHNA, CDR2 YSLEER. V lost 0 bases to trimming and J lost 0 bases, with 16 bases between them. CDR3 length: 18 residues. CDR3 DNA: TGCGCCAGCAGCCAAGATCATATGGGAGGTCCTAGCACAGATACGCAGTATTTT. This gives the protein CASSQDHMGGPSTDTQYF.

The chain employs TRBV7-9 and TRBJ1-5; D gene uncertain. The CDR3 is made up of 14 amino acids. CDR1 is SEHNR and CDR2 is FQNEAQ in the germline V gene (reference sequence). V lost 5 bases and J lost 2, with 10 bases in between. CDR3 sequence reads: CASSLTDGNQPQHF. The DNA for the CDR3 is TGTGCCAGCAGCCTTACAGATGGCAATCAGCCCCAGCATTTT.

V and J are TRBV6-1 and TRBJ2-5; 13 nucleotides line up with TRBD2. This CDR3 spans 19 amino acids. V lost 4 bases and J lost 2; bases outside the gene matches: 13. Germline loops: CDR1 MNHNS, CDR2 SASEGT. In DNA form, the CDR3 reads TGTGCCAGCAGTGGTCAACTAGCGGGAGGGGATTGGGGGCAAGAGACCCAGTACTTC. As protein: CASSGQLAGGDWGQETQYF.

This rearrangement joins TRBV30 to TRBJ1-3; D uncertain. Per germline, CDR1 GTSNPN and CDR2 SVGIG (reference sequence). The CDR3 has 15 residues. V gave up 5 bases and J gave up 0 bases, with 14 bases separating them. The CDR3 is CAWEGAVFSGNTIYF. The CDR3 coding sequence is TGTGCCTGGGAGGGCGCGGTCTTCTCTGGAAACACCATATATTTT.

The chain couples TRBV7-9 to TRBJ1-3; no definite D call. The CDR3 loop spans 14 amino acids. The germline V gene has CDR1 SEHNR and CDR2 FQNEAQ (reference sequence). The V end lost 5 bases, the J end lost 4 bases, and 12 bases lay between the germline ends. CDR3 residues: CASSPLLGGNTIYF. The CDR3 DNA is TGTGCCAGCAGCCCCCTCCTGGGCGGAAACACCATATATTTT.

This chain connects TRBV13 to TRBJ2-2; 7 positions agree with TRBD2. This CDR3 contains 16 residues. Looked up from germline, CDR1 is PRHDT and CDR2 is FYEKMQ (reference sequence). The ends lost 10 bases at V and 5 bases at J; junction bases unmatched: 16. The DNA for the CDR3 is TGTGCCACCTTACGAGCTAGCGGAATCTATACCGGGGAGCTGTTTTTT. Protein sequence: CATLRASGIYTGELFF.

The V gene is TRBV4-3, the J gene TRBJ2-3, with 7 nucleotides matching TRBD2. In germline, CDR1 is LGHNA, CDR2 YSLEER. V lost 4 bases, J lost 1 base, and 5 bases stayed unmatched. This CDR3 region has 15 residues. This CDR3 is CASSPLADGTDTQYF. CDR3 sequence (DNA): TGCGCCAGCAGCCCGCTAGCGGACGGCACAGATACGCAGTATTTT.

The chain links TRBV21-1 to TRBJ2-2; the DNA was not compared with TRBD2, the D call given in the table. TRBV21-1 is a pseudogene. The CDR3 is 15 residues long. The CDR3 coding sequence is TGTGCCAGCGGGCTAGCGGGAGGGAACACCGGGGAGCTGTTTTTT. Its protein product is CASGLAGGNTGELFF.

The chain joins TRBV25-1 to TRBJ1-6; TRBD1 matches at 9 bases. CDR1 MGHDK and CDR2 SYGVNS come from the germline V gene. The CDR3 has 16 amino acids. The trim removed 1 base at V and 8 bases at J, leaving 6 bases unmatched. Here the CDR3 reads CASSEWDREMDSPLHF. As DNA, the CDR3 is TGTGCCAGCAGTGAATGGGACAGGGAGATGGATTCACCCCTCCACTTT.

V gene TRBV18 combines with J gene TRBJ2-1; D remains ambiguous. Trimming removed 8 bases at V and 5 bases at J, with 16 bases between. The germline V gene has CDR1 KGHSH and CDR2 LQKENI. This CDR3 contains 14 residues. CDR3 region: CASQASDEHNEQFF. CDR3 sequence (DNA): TGTGCCAGCCAAGCCTCCGATGAGCACAATGAGCAGTTCTTC.

V gene TRBV7-3 combines with J gene TRBJ2-3, with D tentatively TRBD2 (5 bases). Germline V gene sequence: CDR1 SGHTA, CDR2 FQGTGA. This CDR3 has 15 amino acids. V lost 5 bases and J lost 0, with 12 bases in between. CDR3 sequence reads: CASSTGWTSTDTQYF. The CDR3 DNA reads as TGTGCCAGCAGCACCGGATGGACTAGCACAGATACGCAGTATTTT.

The chain is built from TRBV29-1 and TRBJ1-1; D gene uncertain. The CDR3 loop spans 11 amino acids. Per the germline V gene, CDR1 is SQVTM and CDR2 is ANQGSEA. V dropped 8 bases and J dropped 4 bases, with 11 bases sitting between them. CDR3: CSSLSSTEAFF. The CDR3 DNA follows: TGCAGCTCTCTTAGCTCCACTGAAGCTTTCTTT.

The chain uses TRBV14 and TRBJ2-5; D might be TRBD1 (6 bases). Trimming shortened V by 5 bases and J by 1 base, and 11 bases separated the two germline ends. This CDR3 has 14 amino acids. Germline CDR1 reads SGHDN; CDR2 reads FVKESK. The CDR3 sequence is CASSRRGGQETQYF. The CDR3 coding sequence is TGTGCCAGCAGCAGAAGAGGGGGCCAAGAGACCCAGTACTTC.

A single count supports this clone. The chain links TRBV25-1 to TRBJ2-7, with no clear D. Germline loops: CDR1 MGHDK, CDR2 SYGVNS. The V gene lost 4 bases and the J gene lost 6 bases, with 19 bases spanning the gap. This CDR3 is 15 amino acids long. CDR3 loop: CASSGGRFAYSEQYF. CDR3 in DNA: TGTGCCAGCAGTGGTGGTCGGTTCGCCTATAGCGAGCAGTACTTC.

The V gene is TRBV7-9, the J gene TRBJ2-7; 9 nucleotides agree with TRBD1. Germline lookup yields CDR1 SEHNR and CDR2 FQNEAQ (reference sequence). The junction had 7 bases not matched to a gene; V was cut back by 11 bases and J by 2 bases. This CDR3 spans 13 amino acids. Written as DNA, the CDR3 is TGTGCCTTCGGGACAGGGCACACCTACGAGCAGTACTTC. Translation gives CAFGTGHTYEQYF. Drawing the rest from reference TRBV7-9 and TRBJ2-7, the complete variable domain is DTGVSQNPRHKITKRGQNVTFRCDPISEHNRLYWYRQTLGQGPEFLTYFQNEAQLEKSRLLSDRFSAERPKGSFSTLEIQRTEQGDSAMYLCAFGTGHTYEQYFGPGTRLTVT.

In its sample, this clone was seen a few times. The chain couples TRBV9 to TRBJ2-3; possibly TRBD2 for D (5 bases). Trimming cost V 6 bases and J 0 bases, with 11 bases left between them. CDR1 is SGDLS and CDR2 is YYNGEE in the germline V gene. This CDR3 contains 14 residues. Written as DNA, the CDR3 is TGTGCCAGCAAAGCGGACCGAAGCACAGATACGCAGTATTTT. Its translation is CASKADRSTDTQYF.